The next 15 T cell receptor beta chains were all read from a single sample in a study of cytomegalovirus exposure and HLA in healthy donors. 13 Jbeta primers and 60 Vbeta primers were used for the PCR. Assay: immunoSEQ multiplex PCR; the TCRdb copy retains only in-frame clones and omits some. The data contain about 150,000 clones, around three quarters of them singletons. The sequenced sample consisted of PBMCs. All receptors derive from a male donor in good health and CMV-seronegative.

As regards this clone: Relative to the germline gene, one junction end is altered; a read error may explain this. V and J are TRBV28 and TRBJ2-6, with D perhaps matching TRBD1 (6 bases). The germline V gene has CDR1 MDHEN and CDR2 SYDVKM. The CDR3 consists of 15 residues. CDR3 amino acids: CASSLGASGANVPTF. DNA of the CDR3: TGTGCCAGCAGTTTGGGGGCCTCTGGGGCCAACGTCCCGACTTTC.

The V gene is TRBV28, the J gene TRBJ1-1; maybe TRBD1 (6 bases). This CDR3 has 15 residues. The V and J ends lost 6 bases and 0 bases respectively, with 14 bases between them. The germline V gene has CDR1 MDHEN and CDR2 SYDVKM. The CDR3 coding sequence is TGTGCCAGCAGAGGACAGACCCAAATGAACACTGAAGCTTTCTTT. Residues: CASRGQTQMNTEAFF. Full variable domain (remainder filled in from reference TRBV28 and TRBJ1-1): DVKVTQSSRYLVKRTGEKVFLECVQDMDHENMFWYRQDPGLGLRLIYFSYDVKMKEKGDIPEGYSVSREKKERFSLILESASTNQTSMYLCASRGQTQMNTEAFFGQGTRLTVV.

The CDR3 sequence is CASSSRGYTDTQYF. In DNA, the CDR3 is TGTGCCAGCAGCTCGAGGGGGTACACAGATACGCAGTATTTT. The chain combines TRBV7-3 with TRBJ2-3; possible D gene TRBD1, 6 bases. Trimming stripped 4 bases from V and 2 bases from J, with 10 bases between. Germline CDR1 is SGHTA and CDR2 is FQGTGA. The CDR3 extends over 14 amino acids. The full variable domain, in which reference TRBV7-3 and TRBJ2-3 provide the parts outside the CDR3, is GAGVSQTPSNKVTEKGKYVELRCDPISGHTALYWYRQSLGQGPEFLIYFQGTGAADDSGLPNDRFFAVRPEGSVSTLKIQRTERGDSAVYLCASSSRGYTDTQYFGPGTRLTVL.

The rearrangement links TRBV30 to TRBJ2-4; perhaps TRBD1 as D (8 bases). The length of the CDR3 is 12 residues. Germline CDR1 and CDR2: GTSNPN and SVGIG (reference sequence). V was pared by 5 bases and J by 11 bases, with 16 bases between. In DNA, the CDR3 is TGTGCCTGGGGAACAGGGGGGGAGCTTCAGTACTTC. Translation gives CAWGTGGELQYF.

This clone came up a few times. The chain has TRBV4-3 and TRBJ1-1; tentative D call: TRBD1 (6 bases). V was pared by 1 base and J by 1 base, with 10 bases between. The CDR3 runs 15 residues. In germline, CDR1 is LGHNA, CDR2 YSLEER. CDR3 nucleotide sequence: TGCGCCAGCAGCCAAGTAGGCAGGGGGAACACTGAAGCTTTCTTT. Its translation is CASSQVGRGNTEAFF.

This rearrangement joins TRBV19 to TRBJ2-1, with unresolved D. V dropped 3 bases and J dropped 2 bases, with 5 bases sitting between them. The length of the CDR3 is 13 residues. Germline CDR1 and CDR2: LNHDA and SQIVND (reference sequence). CDR3 bases: TGTGCCAGTAGTATGTCAGCCTACAATGAGCAGTTCTTC. This sequence encodes CASSMSAYNEQFF.

CDR3 sequence (DNA): TGTGCCAGCAGTGAAGCAAGGACAGGGAAATTTGGGGAGCAGTACTTC. Protein sequence: CASSEARTGKFGEQYF. The J gene is TRBJ2-7, the V gene TRBV2; 8 bases are a match to TRBD1. CDR3 length: 16 residues. V was clipped by 0 bases and J by 7 bases; unmatched bases: 11. The V gene's germline CDR1 is SNHLY and CDR2 FYNNEI.

The DNA for the CDR3 is TGTGCCAGCAGCTCGGGGATGGGACAGAATTCACCCCTCCACTTT. It encodes CASSSGMGQNSPLHF. This chain links TRBV11-2 with TRBJ1-6; TRBD1 matches at 7 bases. Germline CDR1 reads SGHAT; CDR2 reads FQNNGV. This CDR3 region has 15 residues. V lost 4 bases, J lost 7 bases, and 7 bases stayed unmatched.

In this sample, this clone turned up a few times. The CDR3 loop reads CASSEAQLATSTGELFF. The CDR3 region has the DNA TGTGCCAGCAGTGAAGCACAGCTAGCGACCAGCACCGGGGAGCTGTTTTTT. The chain carries TRBV6-1 and TRBJ2-2; maybe TRBD2 (6 bases). Germline-derived CDR1 and CDR2 are MNHNS and SASEGT. The CDR3 is 17 amino acids. Trimming took 0 bases from V and 4 from J, leaving 15 bases between them.

The gene calls are TRBV29-1 and TRBJ2-7; D possibly corresponds to TRBD2 (5 bases). The length of the CDR3 is 12 residues. Trimming stripped 4 bases from V and 3 bases from J, with 10 bases between. CDR1 and CDR2 from the germline V gene are SQVTM and ANQGSEA. CDR3 sequence (DNA): TGCAGCGTTGGCGAGGGTATCTACGAGCAGTACTTC. This sequence encodes CSVGEGIYEQYF.

This rearrangement joins TRBV9 to TRBJ2-3; D is uncertain. CDR1 and CDR2 (germline): SGDLS, YYNGEE. The CDR3 contains 14 residues. The V end lost 0 bases, the J end lost 2 bases, and 7 bases lay between the germline ends. CDR3 protein: CASSVGLSTDTQYF. The CDR3 DNA sequence: TGTGCCAGCAGCGTAGGACTTTCCACAGATACGCAGTATTTT.

The rearrangement uses TRBV7-2 and TRBJ1-1; 8 bases match TRBD1. Germline V gene data show CDR1 as SGHTA and CDR2 as FQGNSA. Trimming at V came to 3 bases and at J to 2 bases, leaving 8 bases not matched to a gene. The CDR3 is 16 residues long. The CDR3 reads CASSLPTGQGNTEAFF. The CDR3 nucleotides are TGTGCCAGCAGCTTGCCCACCGGACAGGGAAACACTGAAGCTTTCTTT.

The chain joins TRBV7-2 to TRBJ2-1; 11 bases map to TRBD2. V was pared by 5 bases and J by 7 bases, with 19 bases of the junction left unmatched. This CDR3 contains 19 residues. Germline V gene data show CDR1 as SGHTA and CDR2 as FQGNSA. The CDR3 nucleotides read TGTGCCAGCAGCCATCCCCCCGCCTTAACTAGCGGGAGCGGGAATGAGCAGTTCTTC. Its protein is CASSHPPALTSGSGNEQFF. Drawing the rest from reference TRBV7-2 and TRBJ2-1, the complete variable domain is GAGVSQSPSNKVTEKGKDVELRCDPISGHTALYWYRQSLGQGLEFLIYFQGNSAPDKSGLPSDRFSAERTGGSVSTLTIQRTQQEDSAVYLCASSHPPALTSGSGNEQFFGPGTRLTVL.

This clone was seen a few times. V is TRBV28 and J is TRBJ1-4, with D maybe TRBD1 (5 bases). The length of the CDR3 is 15 residues. The V gene's germline CDR1 is MDHEN and CDR2 SYDVKM. Trimming took 5 bases from V and 6 from J, leaving 16 bases between them. The CDR3 region has the DNA TGTGCCAGCAGTCCCCGGCGCGGGGGGTATGAAAAACTGTTTTTT. Translating it yields CASSPRRGGYEKLFF.

In its sample, this clone is medium-sized (0.01 to 0.1%). J is TRBJ2-1 and V is TRBV28, with 7 bases aligning to TRBD2. The germline V gene encodes CDR1 MDHEN and CDR2 SYDVKM. V dropped 2 bases and J dropped 8; count of bases not matched to a gene: 6. CDR3 length equals 14 residues. The CDR3 region has the DNA TGTGCCAGCAGTTTACTGGGGGGGGACGATGAGCAGTTCTTC. Residues: CASSLLGGDDEQFF.